These 14 T cell receptor beta chains were all obtained from the same sample, sequenced in a study of control samples from healthy donors and cancer patients. Assay used: immunoSEQ multiplex PCR; TCRdb lists only in-frame clones, some missing. The sample has 110,000 to 150,000 clones, roughly 92% seen once. Source material: blood. The source is a man aged 25-40 years in good health.

J is TRBJ2-3 and V is TRBV19, with 9 bases that match TRBD1. Germline V gene lookup returns CDR1 LNHDA and CDR2 SQIVND (reference sequence). CDR3 size: 15 residues. V shed 3 bases and J 5 bases; nucleotides not matched to a gene: 6. DNA for the CDR3: TGTGCCAGTAGTATTACAGGGGGCAGGGGAGATACGCAGTATTTT. Protein product: CASSITGGRGDTQYF. The full variable domain, completed using reference TRBV19 and TRBJ2-3, is DGGITQSPKYLFRKEGQNVTLSCEQNLNHDAMYWYRQDPGQGLRLIYYSQIVNDFQKGDIAEGYSVSREKKESFPLTVTSAQKNPTAFYLCASSITGGRGDTQYFGPGTRLTVL.

The chain links TRBV5-4 to TRBJ2-1; weak D call: TRBD1 (6 bases). Germline V CDR1 and CDR2: SGHNT, YYREEE (reference sequence). CDR3 length: 12 residues. V lost 2 bases to trimming and J lost 15 bases, with 15 bases between them. In DNA, the CDR3 is TGTGCCAGCAGCTTTGGGGGCTCTGATCCGTTCTTC. Translation: CASSFGGSDPFF.

This chain connects TRBV27 to TRBJ2-1; 9 bases agree with TRBD2. Germline assignment: CDR1 MNHEY and CDR2 SMNVEV (reference sequence). The J segment lost 8 bases and the V segment lost 6 bases, leaving 11 bases of the junction unmatched. The length of the CDR3 is 15 residues. In DNA form, the CDR3 reads TGTGCCAGCAGCTACGCGGGAGGGCCCTCCCATGAGCAGTTCTTC. This sequence encodes CASSYAGGPSHEQFF.

The chain links TRBV5-1 to TRBJ1-2; D perhaps matches TRBD1 (5 bases). The CDR3 is made up of 13 amino acids. Germline V gene sequence: CDR1 SGHRS, CDR2 YFSETQ. V gave up 4 bases and J gave up 4 bases, with 11 bases separating them. The CDR3 here is CASSADSLYGYTF. The CDR3 coding sequence is TGCGCCAGCAGCGCAGACAGTCTCTATGGCTACACCTTC.

In its sample, this clone was seen once. V is TRBV6-2 or TRBV6-3 and J is TRBJ2-3; TRBD1 might be the D (6 bases). The germline V gene encodes CDR1 MNHEY and CDR2 SVGEGT. This CDR3 has 18 amino acids. V dropped 0 bases and J dropped 2 bases, with 18 bases sitting between them. Here the CDR3 reads CASSYSPGTPRLTDTQYF. CDR3 nucleotides: TGTGCCAGCAGTTACTCACCGGGGACACCTCGCCTCACAGATACGCAGTATTTT.

The chain links TRBV10-2 to TRBJ2-1; no firm D call. The length of the CDR3 is 15 residues. Per germline, CDR1 WSHSY and CDR2 SAAADI. V was trimmed by 6 bases and J by 0 bases, leaving 12 bases between them. Written as DNA, the CDR3 is TGCGCCAGCAGGCGAAGACTTAGCTCCTACAATGAGCAGTTCTTC. Translation gives CASRRRLSSYNEQFF.

V and J are TRBV28 and TRBJ2-7; D is uncertain. V lost 8 bases and J lost 5, with 22 bases in between. Germline V gene sequence: CDR1 MDHEN, CDR2 SYDVKM. This CDR3 has 15 residues. The CDR3 DNA is TGTGCCAGCGGGGTAATAGGCGGTCGCACCAACGAGCAGTACTTC. Its protein is CASGVIGGRTNEQYF.

This clone was counted once. The V and J genes are TRBV19 and TRBJ1-1; the D gene is possibly TRBD1 (5 bases). Trimming pared 4 bases from V and 6 bases from J, leaving 15 bases between. Germline V gene sequence: CDR1 LNHDA, CDR2 SQIVND (reference sequence). The CDR3 is made up of 14 amino acids. CDR3 loop: CASSTPGTGAEAFF. CDR3 nucleotide sequence: TGTGCCAGTAGTACGCCAGGGACTGGTGCTGAAGCTTTCTTT. The whole variable domain, remainder taken from reference TRBV19 and TRBJ1-1, is DGGITQSPKYLFRKEGQNVTLSCEQNLNHDAMYWYRQDPGQGLRLIYYSQIVNDFQKGDIAEGYSVSREKKESFPLTVTSAQKNPTAFYLCASSTPGTGAEAFFGQGTRLTVV.

This clone turned up a few times. At the DNA level, this CDR3 is encoded by other sequences in the same sample as well. The CDR3 sequence: CASSRTSGSTGELFF. As DNA, the CDR3 is TGTGCCAGCAGTCGGACTAGCGGATCCACCGGGGAGCTGTTTTTT. This chain links TRBV6-4 with TRBJ2-2, with 10 positions matching TRBD2. The CDR3 spans 15 residues. With V trimmed by 5 bases and J by 4 bases, 4 bases remained unmatched. Germline CDR1 is MRHNA and CDR2 is SNTAGT.

J is TRBJ1-1 and V is TRBV5-1, with a weak D call TRBD1 (5 bases). This CDR3 has 17 residues. Germline CDR1 and CDR2: SGHRS and YFSETQ. Deletions cut 0 bases from V and 0 bases from J, with 15 bases between. For the CDR3, the DNA is TGCGCCAGCAGCTTGGGTGTCAGGGAGGGCGTGAACACTGAAGCTTTCTTT. Translation gives CASSLGVREGVNTEAFF.

This clone was recorded once. The chain recombines TRBV10-3 with TRBJ2-3, with 7 bases lining up with TRBD1. CDR1 and CDR2 from the germline V gene are ENHRY and SYGVKD. CDR3 size: 15 residues. V dropped 8 bases and J dropped 0; count of bases not matched to a gene: 8. The CDR3 bases are TGTGCCATCGCCAACCAACAGGGGAGCACAGATACGCAGTATTTT. Translation: CAIANQQGSTDTQYF.

V is TRBV15 and J is TRBJ1-4; 8 bases fit TRBD1. The germline V gene has CDR1 LNHNV and CDR2 YYDKDF (reference sequence). CDR3 length: 15 amino acids. The J segment lost 7 bases and the V segment lost 5 bases, leaving 9 bases of the junction unmatched. The CDR3 DNA reads TGTGCCACCAGCTCCACACAGGGGGGACTTGAAAAACTGTTTTTT. Translation: CATSSTQGGLEKLFF.

V and J are TRBV6-2 or TRBV6-3 and TRBJ1-6; 7 bases match TRBD1. V lost 1 base and J lost 11; bases outside the gene matches: 8. CDR3 length equals 15 residues. CDR1 and CDR2 (germline): MNHEY, SVGEGT. CDR3 region: CASSYLGQSNAPLHF. CDR3 DNA: TGTGCCAGCAGTTACTTGGGACAGTCGAATGCACCCCTCCACTTT.

In nucleotides, the CDR3 is TGTGCCAGCTCACCACTGGGGGACGAGCAGTACTTC. It codes for CASSPLGDEQYF. The chain joins TRBV18 to TRBJ2-7; possibly TRBD1 or TRBD2 for D (5 bases each). CDR3 length: 12 amino acids. CDR1 is KGHSH, CDR2 LQKENI, per germline. The V end was cut by 1 base, the J end by 5 bases, with 6 bases between.